Sequencing of this TCR beta chain was carried out in a study of OX40 agonist ivuxolimab in advanced cancers. There are 15 residues in the CDR3. Germline V gene data show CDR1 as LNHNV and CDR2 as YYDKDF (reference sequence). The V end lost 0 bases, the J end lost 2 bases, and 8 bases lay between the germline ends. The table came from immunoSEQ multiplex PCR; TCRdb's copy has only in-frame clones and leaves some out. The table records some 78,000 clones, about 90% of them present only once. The source was CD4+ or CD8+ T cells sorted from blood, collected in a trial of the OX40 agonist ivuxolimab. V usage is TRBV15 and J usage is TRBJ2-1; D gene unclear. The clonotype was recovered from an adult with an advanced solid tumor such as melanoma, head and neck, liver or kidney cancer. The CDR3, as DNA: TGTGCCACCAGCAGAGAAGGGTCGGCCTACAATGAGCAGTTCTTC. This gives the protein CATSREGSAYNEQFF. The variable domain in full, with the rest retrieved from reference TRBV15 and TRBJ2-1, is DAMVIQNPRYQVTQFGKPVTLSCSQTLNHNVMYWYQQKSSQAPKLLFHYYDKDFNNEADTPDNFQSRRPNTSFCFLDIRSPGLGDTAMYLCATSREGSAYNEQFFGPGTRLTVL.